This T cell receptor (beta chain) was sequenced during a study of T-cell reconstitution after alpha-beta-depleted transplantation in children. Overall study results and limits: Surviving recipient T cells and thymic progenitors underlay high day-60 TCRbeta diversity in some patients. T-cell counts and diversity were attributed mostly to newly produced T cells one year after transplant.

The TCRbeta library was prepared with unique molecular identifiers. TCRdb re-derived calls from the PCR reads in MiXCR, one entry per CDR3 protein. The table has about 300,000 distinct CDR3 sequences, around 10% seen once. Ten or more counts support this clonotype. Its antigen is unidentified. Germline CDR1 and CDR2: SGHDT and YYEEEE. V gave up 4 bases and J gave up 6 bases, with 11 bases separating them. The CDR3 sequence is 12 residues long. This specimen was PBMCs, taken before TCRalphabeta/CD19-depleted stem cell transplant. The V call is TRBV5-6, the J call TRBJ2-7; D perhaps matches TRBD1 (6 bases). This clonotype originated in a boy under two years old with acute myeloid leukemia, due to receive a stem cell transplant. The CDR3 spells CASSPDRSEQYF. CDR3 bases: TGTGCCAGCAGCCCTGACAGGAGCGAGCAGTACTTC. Full variable domain (remainder filled in from reference TRBV5-6 and TRBJ2-7): DAGVTQSPTHLIKTRGQQVTLRCSPKSGHDTVSWYQQALGQGPQFIFQYYEEEERQRGNFPDRFSGHQFPNYSSELNVNALLLGDSALYLCASSPDRSEQYFGPGTRLTVT.